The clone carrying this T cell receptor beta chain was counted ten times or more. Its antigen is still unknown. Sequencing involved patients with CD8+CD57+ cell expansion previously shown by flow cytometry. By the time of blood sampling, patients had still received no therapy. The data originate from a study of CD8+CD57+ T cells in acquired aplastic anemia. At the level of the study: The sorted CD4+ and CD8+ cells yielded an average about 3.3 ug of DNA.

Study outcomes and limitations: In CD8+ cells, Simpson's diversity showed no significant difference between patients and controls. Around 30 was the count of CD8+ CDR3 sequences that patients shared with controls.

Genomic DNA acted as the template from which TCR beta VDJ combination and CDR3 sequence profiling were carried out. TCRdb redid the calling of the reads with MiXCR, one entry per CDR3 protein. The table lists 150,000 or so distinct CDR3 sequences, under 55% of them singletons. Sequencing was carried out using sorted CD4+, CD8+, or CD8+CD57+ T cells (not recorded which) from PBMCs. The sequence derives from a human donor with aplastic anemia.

Written as DNA, the CDR3 is TGTGCCACGGCGGGGCCCTACAATGAGCAGTTCTTC. Translated, it gives CATAGPYNEQFF. The chain has TRBV24-1 and TRBJ2-1, with D possibly TRBD2 on 6 matching bases. CDR1 is KGHDR and CDR2 is SFDVKD in the germline V gene. CDR3 length: 12 amino acids. V shed 10 bases and J shed 2 bases, with 8 bases lying between them.